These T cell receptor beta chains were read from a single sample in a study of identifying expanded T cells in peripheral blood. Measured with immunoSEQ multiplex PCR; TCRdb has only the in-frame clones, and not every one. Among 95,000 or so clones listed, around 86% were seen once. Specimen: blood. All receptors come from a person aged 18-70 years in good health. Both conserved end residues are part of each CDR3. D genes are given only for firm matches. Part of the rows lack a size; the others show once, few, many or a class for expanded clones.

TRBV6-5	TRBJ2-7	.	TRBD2	TGTGCCAGCAGTTACTCGCAGCGGGGGGGCTCGTACGAGCAGTACTTC	CASSYSQRGGSYEQYF
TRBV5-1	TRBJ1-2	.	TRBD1	TGCGCCAGCAGCCCAAGACAGGGATTCTATGGCTACACCTTC	CASSPRQGFYGYTF
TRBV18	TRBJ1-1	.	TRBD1	TGTGCCAGCTTAGCGGGACAGGGGTACCTCACTGAAGCTTTCTTT	CASLAGQGYLTEAFF
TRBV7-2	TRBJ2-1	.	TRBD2	TGTGCCAGCAGCTTAGGAAAGCTAGCGGGTAACAATGAGCAGTTCTTC	CASSLGKLAGNNEQFF
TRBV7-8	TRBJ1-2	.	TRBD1	TGTGCCAGCAGCTTAGAGACAGGGCTGTATGGCTACACCTTC	CASSLETGLYGYTF
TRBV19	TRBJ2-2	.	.	TGTGCCAGTAGTTCCGCCCCGTGGCGGGGCAACACCGGGGAGCTGTTTTTT	CASSSAPWRGNTGELFF
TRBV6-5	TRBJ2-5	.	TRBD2	TGTGCCAGCAGTTTCGGGGGGGCTGTGATAGAGACCCAGTACTTC	CASSFGGAVIETQYF
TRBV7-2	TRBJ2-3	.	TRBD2	TGTGCCAGCAGCTTGGGACTAGCGGGGGGGCTAGATACGCAGTATTTT	CASSLGLAGGLDTQYF
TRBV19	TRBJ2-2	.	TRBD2	TGTGCCAGTAGGGCCCTTGGTGCGGGAGCGAACACCGGGGAGCTGTTTTTT	CASRALGAGANTGELFF
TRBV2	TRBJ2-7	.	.	TGTGCCAGCAGTGGCTCGACATCAACCTACGAGCAGTACTTC	CASSGSTSTYEQYF
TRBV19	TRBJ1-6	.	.	TGTGCCAGTAGCCTCGGGGGGCTCAATTCACCCCTCCACTTT	CASSLGGLNSPLHF
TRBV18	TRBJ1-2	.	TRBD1	TGTGCCAGCTCGACAGGGGCTAACTATGGCTACACCTTC	CASSTGANYGYTF
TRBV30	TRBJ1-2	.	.	TGTGCCTGGAGAAACGGGGAGACCTACTATGGCTACACCTTC	CAWRNGETYYGYTF
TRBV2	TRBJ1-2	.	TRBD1	TGTGCCAGCAGTCGAGACAGGGCGAGTGGCTACACCTTC	CASSRDRASGYTF
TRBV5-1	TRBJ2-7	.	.	TGCGCCAGCAGCTTGGCCATAGAGTACGAGCAGTACTTC	CASSLAIEYEQYF
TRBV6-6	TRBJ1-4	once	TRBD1	TGTGCCAGCAAGACAGGGGGCAGTAATGAAAAACTGTTTTTT	CASKTGGSNEKLFF
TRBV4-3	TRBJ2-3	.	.	TGCGCCAGCAGCCAAGATATGCGGGCGGTCTCGGATACGCAGTATTTT	CASSQDMRAVSDTQYF
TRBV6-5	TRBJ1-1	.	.	TGTGCCAGCATCCCCCAGGGGAGGTATACTGAAGCTTTCTTT	CASIPQGRYTEAFF
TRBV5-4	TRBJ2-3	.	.	TGTGCCAGCAGCTTGGATGCGGGGTCTCACCCTAGGGATACGCAGTATTTT	CASSLDAGSHPRDTQYF
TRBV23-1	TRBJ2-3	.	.	TGCGCCAGCAGTCATCAGAACGGGGGCGCAGATACGCAGTATTTT	CASSHQNGGADTQYF
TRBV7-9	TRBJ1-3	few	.	TGTGCCAGCAGCTTATCAGTGGGAAACACCATATATTTT	CASSLSVGNTIYF
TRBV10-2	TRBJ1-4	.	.	TGCGCCAGCAGTGAGATTCGGTTACAGGGAGATGAAAAACTGTTTTTT	CASSEIRLQGDEKLFF
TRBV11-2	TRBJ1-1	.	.	TGTGCCAGCAGCTTACAGGGCGCGAACACTGAAGCTTTCTTT	CASSLQGANTEAFF
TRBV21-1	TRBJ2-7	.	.	TGTGCCAGCAGCCTACGTCGGACAGGGGGAGGCTACGAGCAGTACTTC	CASSLRRTGGGYEQYF
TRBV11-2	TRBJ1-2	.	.	TGTGCCAGCAGCTCCCAGGGGCGTCAAGCCTATGGCTACACCTTC	CASSSQGRQAYGYTF
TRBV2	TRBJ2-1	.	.	TGTGCCAGCAGAAGGGGGGTGTCTAATGAGCAGTTCTTC	CASRRGVSNEQFF
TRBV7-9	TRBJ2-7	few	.	TGTGCCAGCAGTCTTCCGCCGAGGTCCTACGAGCAGTACTTC	CASSLPPRSYEQYF
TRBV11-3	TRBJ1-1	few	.	TGTGCCAGCAGCCCCGCTTTGGTCGAGCAGAAGAGGGACACTGAAGCTTTCTTT	CASSPALVEQKRDTEAFF
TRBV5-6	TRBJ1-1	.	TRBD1	TGTGCCAGCAGCTCCCAGGGGGTAACTGAAGCTTTCTTT	CASSSQGVTEAFF
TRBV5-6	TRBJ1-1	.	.	TGTGCCAGCAGCCCCCCGACAGGGAACACTGAAGCTTTCTTT	CASSPPTGNTEAFF
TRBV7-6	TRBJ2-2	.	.	TGTGCCAGCAGCTTGACGATACAAGGGACCGGGGAGCTGTTTTTT	CASSLTIQGTGELFF
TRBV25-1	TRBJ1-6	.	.	TGTGCCAGCAGTGAAGGGGGCTATAATTCACCCCTCCACTTT	CASSEGGYNSPLHF
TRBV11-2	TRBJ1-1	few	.	TGTGCCAGCAGCTTAGGAGGGGTTAGGGCTTTCTTT	CASSLGGVRAFF
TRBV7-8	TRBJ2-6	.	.	TGTGCCAGCAGACTTGAGTCAAGGGGTTCAGGGGCCAACGTCCTGACTTTC	CASRLESRGSGANVLTF
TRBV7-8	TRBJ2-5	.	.	TGTGCCAGCAGCTTACGGGCGGGGCAAGAGACCCAGTACTTC	CASSLRAGQETQYF
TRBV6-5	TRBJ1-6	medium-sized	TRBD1	TGTGCCAGCAGAGGGGGCAGCTCCTATAATTCACCCCTCCACTTT	CASRGGSSYNSPLHF
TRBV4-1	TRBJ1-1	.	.	TGCGCCAGCAGCCAAGATCCGAACACTGAAGCTTTCTTT	CASSQDPNTEAFF
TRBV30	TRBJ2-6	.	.	TGTGCCTGGAAAAAGACGTGGGGGGCAACGGGGGCCAACGTCCTGACTTTC	CAWKKTWGATGANVLTF
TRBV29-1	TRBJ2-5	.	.	TGCAGCGGGCAACAGGGCCCCCTCGAGACCCAGTACTTC	CSGQQGPLETQYF
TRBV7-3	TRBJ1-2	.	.	TGTGCCAGCAGCCCCGACGGCCATGGCTACACCTTC	CASSPDGHGYTF